This T cell receptor (beta chain) was found in a study of blood T cell repertoires in COVID-19. Study-wide background: Researchers got acute and convalescent COVID-19 samples from the United States, Italy and Spain.

Trimming took 3 bases from V and 4 from J, leaving 12 bases between them. The CDR3 is 15 amino acids. Looked up from germline, CDR1 is MNHEY and CDR2 is SMNVEV (reference sequence). Assay used: immunoSEQ multiplex PCR; TCRdb lists only in-frame clones, some missing. The sample consists of over 75,000 clones, 90% of them appearing once. The J gene is TRBJ1-4, the V gene TRBV27, with D possibly matching TRBD1 (5 bases). The sample taken for sequencing was peripheral blood. The receptor was derived from a man in his sixties with acute or convalescent COVID-19. This CDR3 reads CASSFVRADNEKLFF. The CDR3 DNA reads as TGTGCCAGCAGTTTTGTCAGGGCCGATAATGAAAAACTGTTTTTT.